The rows below give T cell receptor beta chains drawn from one sample of a study of cytomegalovirus exposure and HLA in healthy donors. The method was immunoSEQ multiplex PCR; TCRdb's version includes in-frame clones alone and lacks a portion of them. Altogether about 180,000 clones are present, more than 60% being singletons, with the ten largest covering 3% to 3.5%. Sequenced: PBMCs. Every receptor here comes from a woman in her 50s in good health and CMV-seropositive. CDR3s include the opening cysteine and the closing phenylalanine or tryptophan. A D gene is named only where the DNA matches it firmly. Not all rows give a size; the values are once, few, many and, for expanded clones, a class.

size	D	V	J	DNA	CDR3
-	-	TRBV9	TRBJ1-4	TGTGCCAGCAGCCCTGGGGTGGCGGGTGAAAAACTGTTTTTT	CASSPGVAGEKLFF
once	TRBD1	TRBV6-5	TRBJ1-5	TGTGCCAGCAGTTACTCGGGACAGGAGAATCAGCCCCAGCATTTT	CASSYSGQENQPQHF
few	-	TRBV6-5	TRBJ1-5	TGTGCCAGCGGGAATACAGGGTTCGGTCAGCCCCAGCATTTT	CASGNTGFGQPQHF
-	TRBD2	TRBV28	TRBJ2-7	TGTGCCAGCAGTTTGGGGGGGGGTGGGACTCAATACGAGCAGTACTTC	CASSLGGGGTQYEQYF
-	-	TRBV5-5	TRBJ1-1	TGTGCCAGCAGCCCGCTCGACCGGGGGGCTTTCTTT	CASSPLDRGAFF
few	-	TRBV15	TRBJ1-2	TGTGCCACCAGCAGAGAGGGGGGCTATGGCTACACCTTC	CATSREGGYGYTF
few	TRBD1	TRBV5-1	TRBJ1-3	TGCGCCAGCAGGTATGGACAGGGATCTGGAAACACCATATATTTT	CASRYGQGSGNTIYF
-	TRBD2	TRBV5-1	TRBJ2-3	TGCGCCAGCAGCCTGGGACTAGCGGGAGGGCCAGATACGCAGTATTTT	CASSLGLAGGPDTQYF
-	TRBD2	TRBV5-1	TRBJ2-1	TGCGCCAGCAGCTTGTCTAGCGGGGGCCGAGGGGAGCAGTTCTTC	CASSLSSGGRGEQFF
-	TRBD1	TRBV6-1	TRBJ2-7	TGTGCCAGCAGCCCATCGACAGGGAACTACGAGCAGTACTTC	CASSPSTGNYEQYF
-	-	TRBV12-1	TRBJ1-5	TGTGCCAGCAGCTCCCATCCCCGGCAAACCGGGACAGCTTATAGCAATCAGCCCCAGCATTTT	CASSSHPRQTGTAYSNQPQHF
-	TRBD1	TRBV6-1	TRBJ2-1	TGTGCCAGCAGTCGGACAGGGTTTGGCAATGAGCAGTTCTTC	CASSRTGFGNEQFF
-	TRBD2	TRBV18	TRBJ2-7	TGTGCCAGCTCACCACCAACTAGCGGGTTTTACGAGCAGTACTTC	CASSPPTSGFYEQYF
-	-	TRBV9	TRBJ2-6	TGTGCCAGCAGCGTAGAGCCCGGACCTTCTGGGGCCAACGGCCTGACTTTC	CASSVEPGPSGANGLTF
-	TRBD1	TRBV5-8	TRBJ2-3	TGTGCCAGCAGCTTGTATCAGGGGGACGGCACAGATACGCAGTATTTT	CASSLYQGDGTDTQYF
-	TRBD2	TRBV11-1	TRBJ2-1	TGTGCCAGCAGCTTACTCGCGGGAGTACCCTACAATGAGCAGTTCTTC	CASSLLAGVPYNEQFF
-	TRBD1	TRBV7-6	TRBJ2-7	TGTGCCAGCAGCTTAGCGAAGGGACAGGGATACGAGCAGTACTTC	CASSLAKGQGYEQYF
-	-	TRBV6-6	TRBJ1-1	TGTGCCAGCAGGACGCAGGACACTGAAGCTTTCTTT	CASRTQDTEAFF
-	TRBD1	TRBV28	TRBJ1-2	TGTGCCAGCAGTCCAATGGACAGGGTCGGTGGCTACACCTTC	CASSPMDRVGGYTF
-	-	TRBV28	TRBJ2-5	TGTGCCAGCAGTTTGGCCCAAGAGACCCAGTACTTC	CASSLAQETQYF
few	-	TRBV7-9	TRBJ1-4	TGTGCCAGCAGCTTTCTAAAGGGAGGGACATCTAATGAAAAACTGTTTTTT	CASSFLKGGTSNEKLFF
-	TRBD2	TRBV5-4	TRBJ2-3	TGTGCCAGCAGCTTGGAATCTAGCGGGAGGGGGACAGATACGCAGTATTTT	CASSLESSGRGTDTQYF
-	-	TRBV7-9	TRBJ1-4	TGTGCCAGCAGCTTAGGACAAGGGGGGGCTGAAAAACTGTTTTTT	CASSLGQGGAEKLFF
few	TRBD1	TRBV6-1	TRBJ1-4	TGTGCCAGCAACCTCCAGGGGGCCCCTAATGAAAAACTGTTTTTT	CASNLQGAPNEKLFF
-	TRBD2	TRBV25-1	TRBJ2-1	TGTGCCAGCAGGGCCCGTAGCGGGAGGGGGAATGAGCAGTTCTTC	CASRARSGRGNEQFF
few	-	TRBV28	TRBJ1-2	TGTGCCAGCAGTTCCCCGCCCCACGAGGACTATGGCTACACCTTC	CASSSPPHEDYGYTF
-	-	TRBV19	TRBJ1-1	TGTGCCAGTAGTCCTTGGACAGTACCGAACACTGAAGCTTTCTTT	CASSPWTVPNTEAFF
-	-	TRBV9	TRBJ1-1	TGTGCCAGCAGCGCCGGGGCTGAAGCTTTCTTT	CASSAGAEAFF
-	-	TRBV7-2	TRBJ1-2	TGTGCCAGCAGCTTGGGGAGATCGGAATCCTATGGCTACACCTTC	CASSLGRSESYGYTF
once	TRBD1	TRBV9	TRBJ1-5	TGTGCCAGCAGCGCCGGGACAGGGGGTGCTCAGCCCCAGCATTTT	CASSAGTGGAQPQHF
-	-	TRBV7-3	TRBJ2-1	TGTGCCAGCAGCACGGGTCGAGACAATGAGCAGTTCTTC	CASSTGRDNEQFF
-	-	TRBV4-3	TRBJ2-1	TGCGCCAGCAGCCCCAGAATAGGAAGGGGCTCCTACAATGAGCAGTTCTTC	CASSPRIGRGSYNEQFF
few	TRBD1	TRBV7-3	TRBJ2-5	TGTGCCAGCAGCTTCACAGGGGGGGAGACCCAGTACTTC	CASSFTGGETQYF
-	-	TRBV15	TRBJ1-2	TGTGCCACCATCTCGGACAGATATGGCTACACCTTC	CATISDRYGYTF
many	TRBD1	TRBV5-4	TRBJ2-1	TGTGCCAGCAGCTCAGGGACAGGGGGGTACAATGAGCAGTTCTTC	CASSSGTGGYNEQFF
-	TRBD1	TRBV18	TRBJ1-4	TGTGCCAGCTCTCCCCAGGGGGGAAGGAGTGAAAAACTGTTTTTT	CASSPQGGRSEKLFF
few	TRBD1	TRBV7-3	TRBJ2-2	TGTGCCAGCAGCCAAAAAGGGACAGAGGCCGGGGAGCTGTTTTTT	CASSQKGTEAGELFF
-	TRBD1	TRBV4-3	TRBJ2-7	TGCGCCAGCAGCCAAAACTACGTAAGGACAGGGTGGACATACGAGCAGTACTTC	CASSQNYVRTGWTYEQYF
-	TRBD2	TRBV9	TRBJ2-5	TGTGCCAGCGGGGGCGGGGGGTACCAAGAGGCCCAGTACTTC	CASGGGGYQEAQYF
-	-	TRBV15	TRBJ1-2	TGTGCCACCAGCAGAGAAGCAGGGCGCTATGGCTACACCTTC	CATSREAGRYGYTF
-	-	TRBV19	TRBJ1-3	TGTGCCAGTAGTATTACGGGGGCTGGAAACACCATATATTTT	CASSITGAGNTIYF
-	-	TRBV7-2	TRBJ2-4	TGTGCCAGCAGCAGACAGTGGACCTCCAAAAACATTCAGTACTTC	CASSRQWTSKNIQYF
-	TRBD2	TRBV5-1	TRBJ2-7	TGCGCCAGCAGCAACAGCGGGGGGGCCTACGAGCAGTACTTC	CASSNSGGAYEQYF
once	-	TRBV7-3	TRBJ1-5	TGTGCCAGCAGCTTAGGGAGAGATCAGCCCCAGCATTTT	CASSLGRDQPQHF
-	TRBD1	TRBV7-2	TRBJ1-1	TGTGCCAGCAGCTTCAGGGGGTTGAACACTGAAGCTTTCTTT	CASSFRGLNTEAFF
-	TRBD2	TRBV5-4	TRBJ2-2	TGTGCCAGCAGCGGGGTAGCGGGGGACACCGGGGAGCTGTTTTTT	CASSGVAGDTGELFF
-	-	TRBV6-5	TRBJ2-6	TGTGCCAGCAAGAGCCCGAGCTCTGGGGCCAACGGCCTGACTTTC	CASKSPSSGANGLTF
-	-	TRBV15	TRBJ2-2	TGTGCCACCAGCAGAGGGCTAGGAGGAGGGGAGCTGTTTTTT	CATSRGLGGGELFF
-	TRBD2	TRBV10-2	TRBJ2-7	TGCGCCAGCAGTGATTGGGCTAGCGGGAGCTCCTACGAGCAGTACTTC	CASSDWASGSSYEQYF